Listed here are 8 T cell receptor beta chains from one sample, sequenced in a study of cytomegalovirus exposure and HLA in healthy donors. Both 60 Vbeta primers and 13 Jbeta primers went into the PCR. Data came from immunoSEQ multiplex PCR; TCRdb stores just in-frame clones and leaves some out. Its table records about 48,000 clones. The source material was PBMCs. The receptors come from a male donor in good health and CMV-seropositive.

V and J are TRBV7-6 and TRBJ2-1; 8 nucleotides agree with TRBD2. V shed 1 base, J shed 7 bases, and the junction held 6 bases outside the gene matches. This CDR3 spans 15 amino acids. Germline CDR1 and CDR2: SGHVS and FNYEAQ. Here the CDR3 reads CASSLVLAGWNEQFF. CDR3 coding DNA: TGTGCCAGCAGCTTAGTTCTAGCGGGTTGGAATGAGCAGTTCTTC.

In DNA, the CDR3 is TGTGCCAGCTCACTAAGCACAGGGGGCTTTTTGCCCTACGAGCAGTACTTC. Translating gives CASSLSTGGFLPYEQYF. The genes are TRBV18 and TRBJ2-7; 9 nucleotides agree with TRBD1. CDR1 and CDR2 from the germline V gene are KGHSH and LQKENI. This CDR3 comprises 17 residues. J lost 2 bases, V lost 4 bases, and 12 bases had no gene match.

J is TRBJ2-3 and V is TRBV7-3, with D tentatively TRBD2 (5 bases). The V end lost 1 base, the J end lost 1 base, and 24 bases lay between the germline ends. From germline, CDR1 is SGHTA and CDR2 FQGTGA. The CDR3 loop spans 20 amino acids. CDR3 nucleotide sequence: TGTGCCAGCAGCTTAAGCCCTCCTAGCAGTCCAACCTCTGGCACAGATACGCAGTATTTT. It is translated as CASSLSPPSSPTSGTDTQYF.

V usage is TRBV5-8 and J usage is TRBJ1-1, with D possibly being TRBD1 (5 bases). The CDR3 is made up of 14 amino acids. Between the trimmed V and J ends, which lost 4 bases and 1 base, there was a span of 11 bases. Germline-derived CDR1 and CDR2 are SGHTS and YDEGEE. CDR3 region: CASSRGFANTEAFF. As DNA, the CDR3 is TGTGCCAGCAGCCGGGGGTTTGCGAACACTGAAGCTTTCTTT.

The chain uses TRBV29-1 and TRBJ2-5, with TRBD1 matching 9 bases. V was pared by 6 bases and J by 5 bases, with 4 bases of the junction left unmatched. CDR1 is SQVTM, CDR2 ANQGSEA, per germline. The CDR3 totals 12 residues. CDR3 nucleotide sequence: TGCAGCGTGGGACAGGGACTTGAGACCCAGTACTTC. The encoded protein is CSVGQGLETQYF.

The V call is TRBV5-1, the J call TRBJ1-2; D is unclear. Trimming stripped 3 bases from V and 4 bases from J, with 10 bases between. The germline V gene has CDR1 SGHRS and CDR2 YFSETQ. This CDR3 region has 13 residues. The CDR3 loop reads CASSSSPTYGYTF. CDR3 DNA: TGCGCCAGCAGCTCGTCCCCTACCTATGGCTACACCTTC.

The rearrangement links TRBV5-1 to TRBJ2-3; D unresolved. This CDR3 has 14 amino acids. Germline CDR1 is SGHRS and CDR2 is YFSETQ. V lost 0 bases, J lost 4 bases, and 9 bases lay in between. The CDR3 DNA follows: TGCGCCAGCAGCTTGGCGGTGTCGGCAGATACGCAGTATTTT. Residues: CASSLAVSADTQYF.

This chain links TRBV6-6 with TRBJ2-2; D may be TRBD2 (5 bases). Looked up from germline, CDR1 is MNHNY and CDR2 is SVGAGI (reference sequence). CDR3 length equals 14 residues. Trimming removed 8 bases at V and 5 bases at J, with 15 bases between. CDR3 sequence (DNA): TGTGCCAGCTCGGTCTCGGGCGGGACCGGGGAGCTGTTTTTT. This gives the protein CASSVSGGTGELFF.